This T cell receptor beta chain appears in the sequencing data of a study of T-cell reconstitution after alpha-beta-depleted transplantation in children. Researchers prepared the TCRbeta library using unique molecular identifiers, the study reports. TCRdb reprocessed the PCR reads via MiXCR and lists one record per CDR3 protein. Among about 110,000 distinct CDR3 sequences listed, under 13% were seen once. Looked up from germline, CDR1 is DFQATT and CDR2 is SNEGSKA (reference sequence). This CDR3 is built from 15 residues. The trim removed 8 bases at V and 2 bases at J, leaving 13 bases unmatched. The table lists this clonotype with many counts.

This clonotype was obtained from a human donor who donated a stem cell graft to a child with acute lymphoblastic leukemia. This specimen consisted of PBMCs from the stem cell graft donor, obtained from the stem cell graft. The chain joins TRBV20-1 to TRBJ1-1, with 8 bases that match TRBD1. CDR3 in amino acids: CSTSGLPGGNTEAFF. The CDR3 DNA reads TGCAGTACTTCTGGGTTGCCAGGGGGCAACACTGAAGCTTTCTTT.